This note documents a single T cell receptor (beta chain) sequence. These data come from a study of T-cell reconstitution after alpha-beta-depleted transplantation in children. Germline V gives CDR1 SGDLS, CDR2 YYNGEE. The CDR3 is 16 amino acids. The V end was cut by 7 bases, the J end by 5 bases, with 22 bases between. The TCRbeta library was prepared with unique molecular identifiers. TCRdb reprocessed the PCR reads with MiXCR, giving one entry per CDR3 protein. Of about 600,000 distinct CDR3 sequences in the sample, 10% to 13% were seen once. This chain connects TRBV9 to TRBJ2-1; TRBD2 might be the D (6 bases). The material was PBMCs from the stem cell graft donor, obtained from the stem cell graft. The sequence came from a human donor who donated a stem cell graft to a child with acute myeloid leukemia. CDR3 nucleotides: TGTGCCAGCTCATCTTATCTAGCGTTCGCCAACAATGAGCAGTTCTTC. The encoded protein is CASSSYLAFANNEQFF.